This record covers a single T cell receptor beta chain. This sequence may be a read error, since a much larger clone differs from it by one base. The data were obtained in a study of molecular identifiers for immune sequencing clone quantification. Whole-study context: Replicate RNA came from about 20,000 or 100,000 naive CD8 cells and was split five ways, and four parts were sequenced.

Library preparation followed earlier protocols using designated TCR primers. TCRdb re-called the PCR reads through MiXCR, storing one row per CDR3 protein. There are roughly 630,000 distinct CDR3 sequences in the sample; roughly 23% occur only once, and around 0.78% lies in the top ten. The TCR comes from a human donor in good health. Some libraries in this study had Jurkat cell RNA spiked in. Sequenced sample: naive CD8+ T cells from blood, with Jurkat cell RNA spiked in. Described subset: FACS-sorted CD8+CD4-CCR7+CD45RA+ naive T cells.

CDR3 sequence: CASGIGEGSPLHF. DNA for the CDR3: TGTGCCAGCGGGATAGGGGAGGGTTCACCCCTCCACTTT. The rearrangement links TRBV6-5 to TRBJ1-6, with TRBD1 as a possible D gene (5 bases). Germline CDR1 and CDR2: MNHEY and SVGAGI. CDR3 length: 13 residues. The V and J ends lost 8 bases and 9 bases respectively, with 14 bases between them.